This TCR beta chain was sequenced in a study of cytomegalovirus exposure and HLA in healthy donors. Losses at the gene ends were 5 bases for V and 5 bases for J; bases not matched to a gene: 9. The germline V gene has CDR1 SGHRS and CDR2 YFSETQ. CDR3 length: 14 residues. The PCR used 60 Vbeta and 13 Jbeta primers. Repertoires were generated with immunoSEQ multiplex PCR, while TCRdb's copy carries only in-frame clones and drops some. The sample carries approximately 150,000 clones, around 60% recorded once. Worth noting for this clone: Its matching antigen is unknown.

General observations from the study: Most of the CMV-associated TCR beta chains (in a later analysis) appeared to be HLA-restricted. Researchers counted 150 to 200 TCR beta chains as cytomegalovirus-associated. Most sequenced TCRs were rare (though some public TCRs occurred in many donors).

Nominal health characterized the donors when sampled, though unrecorded immune exposures were likely. The TCR sequence derives from a woman aged 55-75 years in good health and CMV-seropositive. The rearrangement uses TRBV5-1 and TRBJ2-5; 7 nucleotides line up with TRBD2. The source material was PBMCs. CDR3 region: CASRSSGLVETQYF. CDR3 coding DNA: TGCGCCAGCAGATCTAGCGGACTTGTGGAGACCCAGTACTTC.